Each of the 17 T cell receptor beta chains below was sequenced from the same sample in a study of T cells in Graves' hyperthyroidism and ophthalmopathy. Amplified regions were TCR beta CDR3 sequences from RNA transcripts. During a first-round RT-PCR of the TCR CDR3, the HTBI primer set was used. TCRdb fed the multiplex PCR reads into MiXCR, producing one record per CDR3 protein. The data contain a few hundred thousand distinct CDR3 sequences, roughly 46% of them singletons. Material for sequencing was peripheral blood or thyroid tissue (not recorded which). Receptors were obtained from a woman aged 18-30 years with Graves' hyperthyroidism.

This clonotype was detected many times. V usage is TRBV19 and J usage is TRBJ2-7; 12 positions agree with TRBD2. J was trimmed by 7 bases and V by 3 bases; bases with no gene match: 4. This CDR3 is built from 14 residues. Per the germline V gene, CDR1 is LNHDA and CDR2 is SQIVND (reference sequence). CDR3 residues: CASSIAGLAGEQYF. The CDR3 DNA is TGTGCCAGTAGTATCGCGGGACTAGCGGGTGAGCAGTACTTC.

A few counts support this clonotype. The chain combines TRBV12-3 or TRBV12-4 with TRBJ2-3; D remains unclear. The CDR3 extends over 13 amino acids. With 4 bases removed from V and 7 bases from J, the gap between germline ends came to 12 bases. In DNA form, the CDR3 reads TGTGCCAGCAGTTCTCCCCAATACCATACGCAGTATTTT. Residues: CASSSPQYHTQYF.

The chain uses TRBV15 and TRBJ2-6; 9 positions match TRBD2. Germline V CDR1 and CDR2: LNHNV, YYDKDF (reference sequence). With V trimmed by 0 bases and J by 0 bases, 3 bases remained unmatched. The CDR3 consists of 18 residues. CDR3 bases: TGTGCCACCAGCAGAGATCAGCGGGAGGCCTCTGGGGCCAACGTCCTGACTTTC. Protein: CATSRDQREASGANVLTF.

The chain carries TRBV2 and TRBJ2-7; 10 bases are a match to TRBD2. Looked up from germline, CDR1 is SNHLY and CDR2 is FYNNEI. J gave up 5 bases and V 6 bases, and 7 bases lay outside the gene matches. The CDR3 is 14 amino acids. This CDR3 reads CASSSLAGVNEQYF. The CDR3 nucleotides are TGTGCCAGCAGCTCTCTAGCGGGAGTGAACGAGCAGTACTTC.

The CDR3 sequence: CASGETSGGGDQETQYF. CDR3 DNA: TGTGCCAGCGGCGAGACTAGCGGAGGGGGGGACCAAGAGACCCAGTACTTC. The rearrangement links TRBV6-5 to TRBJ2-5, with 9 bases that match TRBD2. CDR1 and CDR2 from the germline V gene are MNHEY and SVGAGI. Trimming took 8 bases from V and 0 from J; bases not matched to a gene: 13. The CDR3 has 17 amino acids.

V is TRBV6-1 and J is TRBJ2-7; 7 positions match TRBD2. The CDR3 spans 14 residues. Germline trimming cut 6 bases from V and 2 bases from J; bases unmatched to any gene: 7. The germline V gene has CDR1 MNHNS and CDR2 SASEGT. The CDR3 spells CASRGLAEAYEQYF. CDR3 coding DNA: TGTGCCAGCAGAGGGCTAGCGGAGGCCTACGAGCAGTACTTC.

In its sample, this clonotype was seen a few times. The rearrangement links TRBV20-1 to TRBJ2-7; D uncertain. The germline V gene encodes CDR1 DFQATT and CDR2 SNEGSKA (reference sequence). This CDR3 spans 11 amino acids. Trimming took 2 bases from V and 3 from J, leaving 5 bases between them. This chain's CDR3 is CSARNGYEQYF. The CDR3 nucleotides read TGCAGTGCTAGAAATGGCTACGAGCAGTACTTC.

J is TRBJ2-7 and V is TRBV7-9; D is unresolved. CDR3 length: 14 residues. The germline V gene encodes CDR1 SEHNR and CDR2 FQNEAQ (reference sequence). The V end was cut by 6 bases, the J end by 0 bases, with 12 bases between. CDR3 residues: CASRTGRNSYEQYF. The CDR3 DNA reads TGTGCCAGCAGGACCGGACGGAACTCCTACGAGCAGTACTTC.

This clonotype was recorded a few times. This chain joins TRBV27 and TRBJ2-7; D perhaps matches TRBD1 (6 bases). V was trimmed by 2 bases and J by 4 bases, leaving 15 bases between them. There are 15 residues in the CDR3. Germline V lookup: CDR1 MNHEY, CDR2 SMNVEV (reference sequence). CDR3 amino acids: CASSLPGTSQYEQYF. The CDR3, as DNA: TGTGCCAGCAGTTTACCCGGGACATCCCAGTACGAGCAGTACTTC.

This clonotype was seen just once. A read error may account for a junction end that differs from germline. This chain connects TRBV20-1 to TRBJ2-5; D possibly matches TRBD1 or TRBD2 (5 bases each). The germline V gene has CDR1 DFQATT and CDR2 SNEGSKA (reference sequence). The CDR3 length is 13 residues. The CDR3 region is CSAREGDQQTQYF. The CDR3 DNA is TGCAGTGCTAGAGAGGGGGACCAACAGACCCAGTACTTC.

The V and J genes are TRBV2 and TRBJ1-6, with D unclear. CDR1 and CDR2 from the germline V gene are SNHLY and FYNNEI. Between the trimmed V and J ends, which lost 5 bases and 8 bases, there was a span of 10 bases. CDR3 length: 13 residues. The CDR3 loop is CASSSEDDSPLHF. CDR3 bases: TGTGCCAGCAGTTCAGAGGACGATTCACCCCTCCACTTT.

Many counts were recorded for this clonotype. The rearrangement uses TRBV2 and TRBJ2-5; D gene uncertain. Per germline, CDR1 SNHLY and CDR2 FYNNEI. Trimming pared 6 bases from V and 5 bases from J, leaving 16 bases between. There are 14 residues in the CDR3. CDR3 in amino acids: CASRVGGSVETQYF. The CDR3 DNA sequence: TGTGCCAGCAGGGTCGGTGGGTCTGTGGAGACCCAGTACTTC.

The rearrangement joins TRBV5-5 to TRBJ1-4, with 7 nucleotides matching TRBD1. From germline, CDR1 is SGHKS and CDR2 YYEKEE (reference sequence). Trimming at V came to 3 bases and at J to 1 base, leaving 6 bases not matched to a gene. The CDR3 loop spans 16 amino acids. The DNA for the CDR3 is TGTGCCAGCAGCTCCGCCCGGACAGGAACTAATGAAAAACTGTTTTTT. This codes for CASSSARTGTNEKLFF. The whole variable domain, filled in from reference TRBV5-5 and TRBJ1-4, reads DAGVTQSPTHLIKTRGQQVTLRCSPISGHKSVSWYQQVLGQGPQFIFQYYEKEERGRGNFPDRFSARQFPNYSSELNVNALLLGDSALYLCASSSARTGTNEKLFFGSGTQLSVL.

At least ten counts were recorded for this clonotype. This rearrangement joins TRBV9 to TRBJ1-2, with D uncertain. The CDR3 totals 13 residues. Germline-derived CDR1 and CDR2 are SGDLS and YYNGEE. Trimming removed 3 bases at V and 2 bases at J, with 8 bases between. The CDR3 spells CASSELLNYGYTF. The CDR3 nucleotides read TGTGCCAGCAGCGAATTACTAAACTATGGCTACACCTTC. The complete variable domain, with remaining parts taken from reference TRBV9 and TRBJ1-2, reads DSGVTQTPKHLITATGQRVTLRCSPRSGDLSVYWYQQSLDQGLQFLIQYYNGEERAKGNILERFSAQQFPDLHSELNLSSLELGDSALYFCASSELLNYGYTFGSGTRLTVV.

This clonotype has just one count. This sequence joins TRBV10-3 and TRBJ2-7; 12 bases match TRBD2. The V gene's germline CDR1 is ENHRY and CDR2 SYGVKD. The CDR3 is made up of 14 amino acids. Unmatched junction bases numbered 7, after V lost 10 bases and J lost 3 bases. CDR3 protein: CATKRLAGDYEQYF. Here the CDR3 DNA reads TGTGCCACCAAACGACTAGCGGGAGACTACGAGCAGTACTTC.

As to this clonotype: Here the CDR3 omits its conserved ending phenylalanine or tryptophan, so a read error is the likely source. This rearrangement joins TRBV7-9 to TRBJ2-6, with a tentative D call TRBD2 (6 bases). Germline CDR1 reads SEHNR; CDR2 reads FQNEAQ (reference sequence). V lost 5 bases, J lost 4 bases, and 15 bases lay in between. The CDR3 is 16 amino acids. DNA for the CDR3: TGTGCCAGCAGCCTAGTCGGGAGCTCCGGGGCCAACGTCCTGACTCTC. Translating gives CASSLVGSSGANVLTL.

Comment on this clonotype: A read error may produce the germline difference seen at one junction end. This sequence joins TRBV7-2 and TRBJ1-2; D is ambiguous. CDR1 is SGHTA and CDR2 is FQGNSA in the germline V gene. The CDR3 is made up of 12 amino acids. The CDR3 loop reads CASSQGSYGCTF. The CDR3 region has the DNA TGTGCCAGCAGCCAAGGGTCCTATGGCTGCACCTTC. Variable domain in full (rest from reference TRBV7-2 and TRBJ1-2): GAGVSQSPSNKVTEKGKDVELRCDPISGHTALYWYRQSLGQGLEFLIYFQGNSAPDKSGLPSDRFSAERTGGSVSTLTIQRTQQEDSAVYLCASSQGSYGCTFGSGTRLTVV.